Detailed here is one TCR beta chain. Its antigen is unidentified. The time point was: baseline, week 1 (first vaccination visit). The treatment was: pre-vaccination baseline after standard-of-care therapy. Using immunoSEQ multiplex PCR, the repertoire was profiled, and TCRdb retains in-frame clones only, with some absent. The sample records 65,000 to 70,000 clones, approximately 86% being singletons. The sample originates from a study of a mutant IDH1 vaccine in newly diagnosed glioma. Study at large: Those enrolled had earlier been treated with radiotherapy, temozolomide, or both, mostly both. Study outcomes and limitations: Changes in top peripheral clonotypes did not appear linked to pseudoprogression.

The germline V gene has CDR1 MNHNS and CDR2 SASEGT. This CDR3 region has 14 residues. Trimming removed 4 bases from V and 3 bases from J, with 10 bases in between. This chain connects TRBV6-1 to TRBJ1-5, with D hard to call. This receptor was identified in a man younger than 40 with glioma. The sample consisted of PBMCs, taken from a glioma patient treated with radiotherapy, temozolomide or both. CDR3 region: CASSVAGLNQPQHF. CDR3 bases: TGTGCCAGCAGTGTGGCAGGACTCAATCAGCCCCAGCATTTT.